Listed below are T cell receptor beta chains from one sample, sequenced in a study of T-cell reconstitution after alpha-beta-depleted transplantation in children. TCRdb used MiXCR to reprocess the PCR reads, holding one entry per CDR3 protein. This sample has around 64,000 distinct CDR3 sequences, with approximately 11% found just once. The sample here was PBMCs, taken before TCRalphabeta/CD19-depleted stem cell transplant. Source of these receptors: a boy aged 5 to 17 with acute myeloid leukemia, due to receive a stem cell transplant. Each CDR3 is given with its conserved first and last residue. Fields, in order: V gene, D gene, CDR3 length, clone size, J gene, CDR3 protein, CDR3 DNA. A D gene is named only where the DNA matches it firmly. Rows may omit the clone size; those that give it use once, few, many or a size class.

TRBV6-5	-	11	many	TRBJ2-7	CASQGPYEQYF	TGTGCCAGCCAGGGACCCTACGAGCAGTACTTC
TRBV4-1	TRBD2	15	many	TRBJ2-1	CASSQAGGPNNEQFF	TGCGCCAGCAGCCAAGCGGGGGGGCCAAACAATGAGCAGTTCTTC
TRBV11-2	-	12	many	TRBJ2-1	CASSLLVNEQFF	TGTGCCAGCAGTTTGCTAGTCAATGAGCAGTTCTTC
TRBV4-3	TRBD2	16	few	TRBJ2-7	CASSQEGTSGSYEQYF	TGCGCCAGCAGCCAAGAGGGGACTAGCGGCTCCTACGAGCAGTACTTC
TRBV7-9	-	13	-	TRBJ2-7	CASQMQGPYEQYF	TGTGCCAGCCAGATGCAGGGTCCCTACGAGCAGTACTTC
TRBV7-2	-	13	many	TRBJ1-4	CASSLVHYEKLFF	TGTGCCAGCAGCCTCGTACACTATGAAAAACTGTTTTTT
TRBV5-1	TRBD1	15	many	TRBJ1-1	CASSSPGTGNTEAFF	TGCGCCAGCAGCTCCCCCGGGACAGGCAACACTGAAGCTTTCTTT
TRBV28	-	14	many	TRBJ2-1	CASSFAGWGNEQFF	TGTGCCAGCAGTTTTGCAGGGTGGGGCAATGAGCAGTTCTTC
TRBV7-2	TRBD2	16	few	TRBJ2-1	CASSSRTSGLYNEQFF	TGTGCCAGCAGCTCCCGGACTAGCGGGTTATACAATGAGCAGTTCTTC
TRBV4-1	TRBD1	17	few	TRBJ1-2	CASSLVDSGGASGGYTF	TGCGCCAGCAGCCTCGTAGACTCAGGGGGCGCTTCTGGGGGCTACACCTTC
TRBV12-3/TRBV12-4	TRBD1	13	-	TRBJ2-7	CTCSLLTGYEQYF	TGTACCTGCAGTTTACTGACAGGGTACGAGCAGTACTTC
TRBV28	-	13	many	TRBJ2-1	CASSLSGRNEQFF	TGTGCCAGCAGTTTGAGCGGGCGGAATGAGCAGTTCTTC
TRBV20-1	TRBD2	17	many	TRBJ2-7	CSAPGLAGGSGSYEQYF	TGCAGTGCTCCCGGGCTAGCGGGAGGTTCGGGTTCCTACGAGCAGTACTTC
TRBV20-1	-	14	many	TRBJ2-1	CSARDGRAGNEQFF	TGCAGTGCTAGAGATGGTCGTGCGGGGAATGAGCAGTTCTTC
TRBV4-3	-	16	many	TRBJ2-5	CASSQDIRGEQETQYF	TGCGCCAGCAGCCAAGATATCAGGGGCGAACAAGAGACCCAGTACTTC
TRBV20-1	-	12	few	TRBJ1-1	CSARWGSYGAFF	TGCAGTGCTAGATGGGGATCATACGGAGCTTTCTTT
TRBV5-1	TRBD1	15	many	TRBJ1-4	CASSPIGTGGEKLFF	TGCGCCAGCAGCCCGATAGGGACAGGGGGCGAAAAACTGTTTTTT
TRBV7-2	TRBD2	15	many	TRBJ2-7	CASSLASRGGGEQYF	TGTGCCAGCAGCTTAGCATCACGGGGGGGTGGCGAGCAGTACTTC
TRBV29-1	-	13	many	TRBJ1-6	CSVRVVPDSPLHF	TGCAGCGTTCGAGTCGTACCAGATTCACCCCTCCACTTT
TRBV29-1	TRBD2	16	many	TRBJ2-5	CSVALAGGSGQETQYF	TGCAGCGTTGCACTAGCGGGGGGGTCGGGCCAAGAGACCCAGTACTTC
TRBV4-2	-	16	many	TRBJ2-1	CASSQGGLDSYNEQFF	TGTGCCAGCAGCCAAGGGGGACTGGACTCCTACAATGAGCAGTTCTTC
TRBV7-6	-	17	many	TRBJ1-1	CASSPPTGPPMETEAFF	TGTGCCAGCAGCCCGCCTACAGGGCCCCCTATGGAGACTGAAGCTTTCTTT
TRBV7-8	TRBD2	16	many	TRBJ2-7	CASSSEGTSVSYEQYF	TGTGCCAGCAGCTCCGAGGGGACTAGCGTTTCCTACGAGCAGTACTTC
TRBV7-9	-	14	few	TRBJ2-5	CASSRDLRAETQYF	TGTGCCAGCAGCCGGGACCTAAGGGCAGAGACCCAGTACTTC
TRBV12-3/TRBV12-4	-	20	many	TRBJ1-1	CASSFSGRGLKTTANTEAFF	TGTGCCAGCAGTTTTTCTGGCAGGGGCCTCAAGACTACGGCTAACACTGAAGCTTTCTTT
TRBV15	-	17	many	TRBJ2-7	CATSRDLGSHTTYEQYF	TGTGCCACCAGCAGAGATCTGGGCAGCCACACAACCTACGAGCAGTACTTC
TRBV3-1	-	20	many	TRBJ1-2	CASTQGGGLQGRLYDYGYTF	TGTGCCAGCACCCAAGGAGGGGGGCTCCAGGGTCGGCTTTATGACTATGGCTACACCTTC
TRBV20-1	TRBD2	17	medium-sized	TRBJ2-1	CSSALVASGGAGDEQFF	TGCAGCAGTGCCTTGGTAGCTAGCGGGGGGGCCGGAGATGAGCAGTTCTTC
TRBV12-3/TRBV12-4	-	12	many	TRBJ1-1	CASSRGGTEAFF	TGTGCCAGCAGTCGAGGGGGCACTGAAGCTTTCTTT
TRBV7-2	-	16	many	TRBJ2-3	CASSLAQGISTDTQYF	TGTGCCAGCAGCTTAGCGCAGGGGATCAGCACAGATACGCAGTATTTT
TRBV10-3	-	14	many	TRBJ2-3	CAITEGGTQGTQYF	TGTGCCATCACCGAGGGGGGTACACAGGGGACGCAGTATTTT
TRBV4-2	-	15	many	TRBJ2-7	CASSQVRSEQYEQYF	TGTGCCAGCAGCCAAGTACGGTCCGAGCAGTACGAGCAGTACTTC